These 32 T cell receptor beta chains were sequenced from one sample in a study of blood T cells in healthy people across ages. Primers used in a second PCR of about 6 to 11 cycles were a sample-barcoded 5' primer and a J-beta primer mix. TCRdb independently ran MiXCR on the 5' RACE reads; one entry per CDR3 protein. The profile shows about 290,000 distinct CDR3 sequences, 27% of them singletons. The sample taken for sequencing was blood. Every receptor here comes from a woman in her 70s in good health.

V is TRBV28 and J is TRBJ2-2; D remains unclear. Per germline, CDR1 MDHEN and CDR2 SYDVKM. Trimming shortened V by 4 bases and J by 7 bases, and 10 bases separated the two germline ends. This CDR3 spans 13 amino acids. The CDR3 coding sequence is TGTGCCAGCAGTTCCCCCATAGACGGGGAGCTGTTTTTT. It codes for CASSSPIDGELFF.

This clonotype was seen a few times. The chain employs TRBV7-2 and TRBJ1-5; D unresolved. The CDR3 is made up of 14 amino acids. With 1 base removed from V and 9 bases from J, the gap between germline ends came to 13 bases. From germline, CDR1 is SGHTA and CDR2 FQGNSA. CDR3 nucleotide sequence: TGTGCCAGCAGCTTAGTTGCGGGTGAGAGGCCCCAGCATTTT. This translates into CASSLVAGERPQHF.

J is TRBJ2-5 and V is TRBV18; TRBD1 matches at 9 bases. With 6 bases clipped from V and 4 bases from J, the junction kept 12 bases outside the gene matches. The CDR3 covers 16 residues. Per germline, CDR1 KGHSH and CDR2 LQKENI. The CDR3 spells CASSPYTGGSPETQYF. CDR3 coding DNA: TGTGCCAGCTCGCCCTATACAGGGGGCTCACCAGAGACCCAGTACTTC.

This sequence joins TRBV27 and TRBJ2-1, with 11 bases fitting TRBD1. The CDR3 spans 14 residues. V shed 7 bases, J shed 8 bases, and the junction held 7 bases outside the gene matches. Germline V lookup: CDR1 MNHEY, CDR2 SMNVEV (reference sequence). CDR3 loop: CASKWTGGRDEQFF. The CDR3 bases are TGTGCCAGCAAATGGACAGGGGGCAGGGATGAGCAGTTCTTC.

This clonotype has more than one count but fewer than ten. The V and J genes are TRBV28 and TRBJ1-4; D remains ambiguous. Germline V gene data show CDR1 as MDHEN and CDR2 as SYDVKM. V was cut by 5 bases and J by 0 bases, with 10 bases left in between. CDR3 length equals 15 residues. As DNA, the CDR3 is TGTGCCAGCAGTCTACCAATCGCAACTAATGAAAAACTGTTTTTT. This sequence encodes CASSLPIATNEKLFF.

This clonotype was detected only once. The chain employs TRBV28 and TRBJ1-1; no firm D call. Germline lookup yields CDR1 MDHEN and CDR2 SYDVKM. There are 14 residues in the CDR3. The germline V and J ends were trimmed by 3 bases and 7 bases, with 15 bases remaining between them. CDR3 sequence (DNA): TGTGCCAGCAGTTTGCGGCTCGTCTCCGGTGAAGCTTTCTTT. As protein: CASSLRLVSGEAFF.

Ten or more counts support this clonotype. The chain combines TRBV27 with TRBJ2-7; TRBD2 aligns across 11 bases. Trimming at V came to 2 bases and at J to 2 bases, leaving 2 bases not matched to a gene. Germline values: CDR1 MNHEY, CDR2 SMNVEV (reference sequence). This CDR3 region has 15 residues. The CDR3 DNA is TGTGCCAGCAGTTTAAGACTAGCGGGACCCTACGAGCAGTACTTC. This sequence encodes CASSLRLAGPYEQYF.

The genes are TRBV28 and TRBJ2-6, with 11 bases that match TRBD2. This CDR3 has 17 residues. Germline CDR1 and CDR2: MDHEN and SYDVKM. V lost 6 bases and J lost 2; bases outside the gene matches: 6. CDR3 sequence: CASRYSGRAAGANVLTF. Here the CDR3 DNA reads TGTGCCAGCAGATATAGCGGGAGGGCTGCTGGGGCCAACGTCCTGACTTTC. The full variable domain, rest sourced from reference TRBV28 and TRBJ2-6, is DVKVTQSSRYLVKRTGEKVFLECVQDMDHENMFWYRQDPGLGLRLIYFSYDVKMKEKGDIPEGYSVSREKKERFSLILESASTNQTSMYLCASRYSGRAAGANVLTFGAGSRLTVL.

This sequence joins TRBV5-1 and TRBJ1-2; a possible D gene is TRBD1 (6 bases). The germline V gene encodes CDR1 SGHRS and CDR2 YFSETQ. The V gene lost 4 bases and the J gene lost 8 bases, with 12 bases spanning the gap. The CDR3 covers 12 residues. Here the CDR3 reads CASSVDRSGYTF. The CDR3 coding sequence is TGCGCCAGCAGCGTTGACAGGTCCGGCTACACCTTC.

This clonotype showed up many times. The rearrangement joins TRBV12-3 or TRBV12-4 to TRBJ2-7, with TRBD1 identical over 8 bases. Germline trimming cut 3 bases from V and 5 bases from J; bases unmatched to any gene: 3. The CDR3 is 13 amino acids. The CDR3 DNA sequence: TGTGCCAGCAGTTTTGACAGGGGAGACGAGCAGTACTTC. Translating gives CASSFDRGDEQYF.

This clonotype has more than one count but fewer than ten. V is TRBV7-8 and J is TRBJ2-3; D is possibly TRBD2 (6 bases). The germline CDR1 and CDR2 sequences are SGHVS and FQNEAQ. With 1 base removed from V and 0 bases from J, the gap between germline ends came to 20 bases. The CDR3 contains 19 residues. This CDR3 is CASSLEVAGYQTSTDTQYF. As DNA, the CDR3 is TGTGCCAGCAGCTTAGAAGTGGCGGGATATCAGACTAGCACAGATACGCAGTATTTT.

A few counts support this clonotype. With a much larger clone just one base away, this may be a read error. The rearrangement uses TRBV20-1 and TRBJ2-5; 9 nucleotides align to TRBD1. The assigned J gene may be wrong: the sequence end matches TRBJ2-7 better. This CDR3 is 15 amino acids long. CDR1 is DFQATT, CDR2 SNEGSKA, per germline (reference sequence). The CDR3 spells CSAGVLGQGIGEQYF. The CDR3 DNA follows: TGCAGTGCCGGCGTACTAGGACAGGGGATCGGCGAGCAGTACTTC.

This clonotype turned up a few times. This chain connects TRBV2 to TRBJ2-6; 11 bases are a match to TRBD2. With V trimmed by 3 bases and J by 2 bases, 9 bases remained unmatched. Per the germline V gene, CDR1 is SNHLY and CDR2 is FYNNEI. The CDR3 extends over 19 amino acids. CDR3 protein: CASSDLLAGVMTGANVLTF. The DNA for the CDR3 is TGTGCCAGCAGTGACCTACTAGCGGGAGTTATGACTGGGGCCAACGTCCTGACTTTC.

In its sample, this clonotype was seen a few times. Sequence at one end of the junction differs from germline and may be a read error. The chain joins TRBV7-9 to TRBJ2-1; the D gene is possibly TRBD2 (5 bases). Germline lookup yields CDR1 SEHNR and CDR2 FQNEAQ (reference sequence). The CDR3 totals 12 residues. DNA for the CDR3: TGTGCCAGCAGCTCTGGCGCGGGTTGGCAGTCCTTC. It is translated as CASSSGAGWQSF.

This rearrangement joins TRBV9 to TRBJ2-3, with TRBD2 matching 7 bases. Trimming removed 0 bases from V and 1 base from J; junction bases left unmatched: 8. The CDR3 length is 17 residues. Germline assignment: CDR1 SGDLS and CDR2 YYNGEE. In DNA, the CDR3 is TGTGCCAGCAGCGTAGGCGGGGGACGGCCACGCACAGATACGCAGTATTTT. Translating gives CASSVGGGRPRTDTQYF.

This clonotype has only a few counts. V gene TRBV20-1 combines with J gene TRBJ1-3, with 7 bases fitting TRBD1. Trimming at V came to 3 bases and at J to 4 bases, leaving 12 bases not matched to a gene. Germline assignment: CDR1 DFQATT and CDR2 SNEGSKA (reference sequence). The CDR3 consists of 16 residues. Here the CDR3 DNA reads TGCAGTGCTAGTTCTGCAGGGGGGTTTGACGGAAACACCATATATTTT. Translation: CSASSAGGFDGNTIYF.

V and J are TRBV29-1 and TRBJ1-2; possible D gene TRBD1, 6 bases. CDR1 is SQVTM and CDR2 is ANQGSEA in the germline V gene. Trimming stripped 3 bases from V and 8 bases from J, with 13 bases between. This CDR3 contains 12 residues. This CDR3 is CSVDYRERGYTF. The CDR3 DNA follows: TGCAGCGTTGATTACAGGGAGCGGGGCTACACCTTC.

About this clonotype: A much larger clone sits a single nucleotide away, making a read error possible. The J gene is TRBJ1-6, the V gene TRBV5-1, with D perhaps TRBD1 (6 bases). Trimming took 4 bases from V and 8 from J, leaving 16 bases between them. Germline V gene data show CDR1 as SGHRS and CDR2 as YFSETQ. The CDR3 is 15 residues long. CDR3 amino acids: CASSLDSLRDSPLHF. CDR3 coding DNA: TGCGCCAGCAGCCTGGACAGCCTGCGGGATTCACCCCTCCACTTT.

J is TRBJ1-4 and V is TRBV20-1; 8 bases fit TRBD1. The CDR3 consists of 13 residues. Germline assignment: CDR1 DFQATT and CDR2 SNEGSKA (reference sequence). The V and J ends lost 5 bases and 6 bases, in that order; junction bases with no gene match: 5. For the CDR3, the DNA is TGCAGTGCTGCAGGGGGCGCGGATGAAAAACTGTTTTTT. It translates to CSAAGGADEKLFF.

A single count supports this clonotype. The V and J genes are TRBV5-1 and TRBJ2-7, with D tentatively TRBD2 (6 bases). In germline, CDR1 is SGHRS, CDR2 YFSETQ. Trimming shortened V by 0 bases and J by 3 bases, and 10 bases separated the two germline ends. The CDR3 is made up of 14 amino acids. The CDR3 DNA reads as TGCGCCAGCAGCTTGGGCGGGGCGTTCTACGAGCAGTACTTC. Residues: CASSLGGAFYEQYF.

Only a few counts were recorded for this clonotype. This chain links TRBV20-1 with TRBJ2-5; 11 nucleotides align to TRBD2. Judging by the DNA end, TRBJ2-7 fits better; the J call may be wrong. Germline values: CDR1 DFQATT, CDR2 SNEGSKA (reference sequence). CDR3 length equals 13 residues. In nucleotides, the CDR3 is TGCAGTGCTACATCTAGCGGGGGGTACGAGCAGTACTTC. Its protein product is CSATSSGGYEQYF.

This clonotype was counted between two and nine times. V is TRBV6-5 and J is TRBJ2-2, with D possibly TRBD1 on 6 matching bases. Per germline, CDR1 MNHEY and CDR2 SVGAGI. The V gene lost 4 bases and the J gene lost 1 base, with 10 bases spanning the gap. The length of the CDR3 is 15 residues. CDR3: CASSLRGGNTGELFF. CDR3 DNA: TGTGCCAGCAGTTTGAGAGGGGGGAACACCGGGGAGCTGTTTTTT.

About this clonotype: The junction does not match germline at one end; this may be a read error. The DNA for the CDR3 is TGTGCCAGCAGTGTCCCCAAACAGGGATATAGCAATCGGCCCCAGCATTTT. Its translation: CASSVPKQGYSNRPQHF. The V call is TRBV28, the J call TRBJ1-5; D perhaps matches TRBD1 (6 bases). This CDR3 has 17 amino acids. CDR1 is MDHEN, CDR2 SYDVKM, per germline. The variable domain in full, with the rest retrieved from reference TRBV28 and TRBJ1-5, is DVKVTQSSRYLVKRTGEKVFLECVQDMDHENMFWYRQDPGLGLRLIYFSYDVKMKEKGDIPEGYSVSREKKERFSLILESASTNQTSMYLCASSVPKQGYSNRPQHFGDGTRLSIL.

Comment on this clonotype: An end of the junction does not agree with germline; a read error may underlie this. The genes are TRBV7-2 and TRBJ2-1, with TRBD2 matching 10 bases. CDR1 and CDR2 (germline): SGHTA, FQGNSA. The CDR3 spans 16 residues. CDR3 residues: CASSLKTSGSYNEQFF. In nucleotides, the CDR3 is TGTGCCAGTAGCTTAAAGACTAGCGGGTCCTACAATGAGCAGTTCTTC.

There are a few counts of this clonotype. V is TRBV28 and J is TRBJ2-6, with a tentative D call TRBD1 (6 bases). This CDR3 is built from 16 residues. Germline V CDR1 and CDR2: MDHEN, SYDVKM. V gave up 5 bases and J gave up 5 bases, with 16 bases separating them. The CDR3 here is CASSVTGPSRANVLTF. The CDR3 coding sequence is TGTGCCAGCAGTGTCACAGGGCCTTCTAGGGCCAACGTCCTGACTTTC.

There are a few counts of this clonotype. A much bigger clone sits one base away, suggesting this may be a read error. CDR3 nucleotide sequence: TGTGCCATCGGTCCTCAACCCTACGAGCAGTACTTC. This gives the protein CAIGPQPYEQYF. The rearrangement uses TRBV10-3 and TRBJ2-7; D is uncertain. Germline V gene lookup returns CDR1 ENHRY and CDR2 SYGVKD. This CDR3 region has 12 residues. V was shortened by 8 bases and J by 2 bases, with 10 bases between the two germline ends.

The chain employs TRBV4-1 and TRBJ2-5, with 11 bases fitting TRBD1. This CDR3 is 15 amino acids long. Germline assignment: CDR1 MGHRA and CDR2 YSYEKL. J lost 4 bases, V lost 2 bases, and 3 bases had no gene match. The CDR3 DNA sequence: TGCGCCAGCAGCCAACTGGGACAGGGGGGAGAGACCCAGTACTTC. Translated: CASSQLGQGGETQYF.

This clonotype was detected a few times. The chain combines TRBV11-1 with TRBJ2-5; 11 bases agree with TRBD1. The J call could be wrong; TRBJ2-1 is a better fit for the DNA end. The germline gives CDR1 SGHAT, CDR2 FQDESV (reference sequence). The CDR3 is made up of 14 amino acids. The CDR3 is CASRQDRGRGEQFF. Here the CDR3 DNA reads TGTGCCAGCAGACAGGACAGGGGGCGGGGTGAGCAGTTCTTC.

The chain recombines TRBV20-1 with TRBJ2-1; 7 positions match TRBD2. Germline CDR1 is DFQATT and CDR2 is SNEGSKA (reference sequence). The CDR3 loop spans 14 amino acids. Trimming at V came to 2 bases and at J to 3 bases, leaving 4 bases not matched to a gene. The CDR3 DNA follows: TGCAGTGCTAGACCCGGGACTATCTACAATGAGCAGTTCTTC. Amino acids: CSARPGTIYNEQFF.

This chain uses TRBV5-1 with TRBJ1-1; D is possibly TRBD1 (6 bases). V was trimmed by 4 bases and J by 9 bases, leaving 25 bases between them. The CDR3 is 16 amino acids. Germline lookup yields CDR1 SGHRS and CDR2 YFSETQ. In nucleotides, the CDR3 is TGCGCCAGCAGCAGTACAGGGTCGGCGAGGGGGAATAAAGCTTTCTTT. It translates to CASSSTGSARGNKAFF.

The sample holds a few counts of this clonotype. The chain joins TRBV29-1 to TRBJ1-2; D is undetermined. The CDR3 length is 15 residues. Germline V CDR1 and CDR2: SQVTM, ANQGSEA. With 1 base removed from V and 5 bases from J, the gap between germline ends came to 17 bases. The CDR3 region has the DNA TGCAGCGTTGAAGGGGCATCTCCAACCTTATATGGCTACACCTTC. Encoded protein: CSVEGASPTLYGYTF.

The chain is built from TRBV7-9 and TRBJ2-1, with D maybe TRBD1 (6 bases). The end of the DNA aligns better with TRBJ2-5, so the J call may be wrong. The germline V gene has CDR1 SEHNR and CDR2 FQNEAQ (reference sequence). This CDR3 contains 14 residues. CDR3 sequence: CASSSGGTGETQYF. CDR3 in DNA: TGTGCCAGCAGCTCGGGCGGAACAGGGGAGACCCAGTACTTC.